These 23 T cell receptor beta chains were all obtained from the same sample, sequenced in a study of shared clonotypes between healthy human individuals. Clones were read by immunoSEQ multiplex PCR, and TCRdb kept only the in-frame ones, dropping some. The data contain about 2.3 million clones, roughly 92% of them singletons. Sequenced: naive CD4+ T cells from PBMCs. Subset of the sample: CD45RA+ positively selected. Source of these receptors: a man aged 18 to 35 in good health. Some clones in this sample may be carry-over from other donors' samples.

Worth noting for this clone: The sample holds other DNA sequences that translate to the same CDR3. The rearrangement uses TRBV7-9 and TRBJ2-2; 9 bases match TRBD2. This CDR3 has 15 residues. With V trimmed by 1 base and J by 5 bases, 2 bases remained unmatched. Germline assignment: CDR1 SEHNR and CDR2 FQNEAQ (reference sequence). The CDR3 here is CASSLGLAGTGELFF. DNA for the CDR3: TGTGCCAGCAGCTTAGGGCTAGCGGGGACCGGGGAGCTGTTTTTT.

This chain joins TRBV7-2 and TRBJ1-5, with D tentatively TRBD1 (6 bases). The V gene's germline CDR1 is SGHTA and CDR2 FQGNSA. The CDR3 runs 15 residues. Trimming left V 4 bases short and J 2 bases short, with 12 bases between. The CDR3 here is CASSSSGHRNQPQHF. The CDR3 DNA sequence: TGTGCCAGCAGCTCCTCGGGACATCGCAATCAGCCCCAGCATTTT.

CDR3 sequence: CASSFLSTGETQYF. CDR3 nucleotides: TGTGCCAGCAGTTTCCTAAGTACGGGGGAGACCCAGTACTTC. This sequence joins TRBV27 and TRBJ2-5, with D perhaps TRBD2 (5 bases). The germline gives CDR1 MNHEY, CDR2 SMNVEV (reference sequence). The CDR3 loop spans 14 amino acids. V was cut by 3 bases and J by 5 bases, with 13 bases left in between.

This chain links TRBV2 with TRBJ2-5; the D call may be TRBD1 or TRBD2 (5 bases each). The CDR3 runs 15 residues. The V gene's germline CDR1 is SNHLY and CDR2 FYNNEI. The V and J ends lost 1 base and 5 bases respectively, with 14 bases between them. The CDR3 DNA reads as TGTGCCAGCAGTGAAGTCGGGGCTCGAGTCGAGACCCAGTACTTC. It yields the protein CASSEVGARVETQYF.

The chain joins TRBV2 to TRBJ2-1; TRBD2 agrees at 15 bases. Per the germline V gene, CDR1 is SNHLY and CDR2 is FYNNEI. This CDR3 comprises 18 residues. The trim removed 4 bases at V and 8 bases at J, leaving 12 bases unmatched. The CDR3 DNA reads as TGTGCCAGCAGTGGACCCGGGACTAGCGGGAGGTTAGGCGATGAGCAGTTCTTC. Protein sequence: CASSGPGTSGRLGDEQFF.

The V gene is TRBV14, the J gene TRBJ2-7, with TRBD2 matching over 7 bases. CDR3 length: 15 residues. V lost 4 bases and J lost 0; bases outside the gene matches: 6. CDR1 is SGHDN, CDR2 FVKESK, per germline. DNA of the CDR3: TGTGCCAGCAGCCGAGAAGCGGGACTCTCCTACGAGCAGTACTTC. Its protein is CASSREAGLSYEQYF.

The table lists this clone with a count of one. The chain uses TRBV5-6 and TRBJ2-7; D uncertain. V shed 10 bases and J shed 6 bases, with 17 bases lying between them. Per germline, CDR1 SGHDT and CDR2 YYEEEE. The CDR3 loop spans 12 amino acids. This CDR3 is CACKGLPREQYF. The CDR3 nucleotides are TGTGCCTGCAAGGGCTTGCCCCGCGAGCAGTACTTC.

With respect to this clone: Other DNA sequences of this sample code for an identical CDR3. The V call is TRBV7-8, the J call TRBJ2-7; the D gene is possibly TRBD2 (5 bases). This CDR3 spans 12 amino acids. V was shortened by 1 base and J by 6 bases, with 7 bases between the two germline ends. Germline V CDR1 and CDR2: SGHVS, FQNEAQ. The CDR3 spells CASSLGGSEQYF. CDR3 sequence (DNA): TGTGCCAGCAGCTTAGGAGGGAGCGAGCAGTACTTC.

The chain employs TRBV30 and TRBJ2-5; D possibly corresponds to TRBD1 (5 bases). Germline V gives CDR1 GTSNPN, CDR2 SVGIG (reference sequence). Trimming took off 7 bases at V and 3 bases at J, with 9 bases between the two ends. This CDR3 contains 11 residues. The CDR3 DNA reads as TGTGCCTTATTAGGGGAAGAGACCCAGTACTTC. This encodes CALLGEETQYF. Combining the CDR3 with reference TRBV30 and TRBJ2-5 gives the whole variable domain SQTIHQWPATLVQPVGSPLSLECTVEGTSNPNLYWYRQAAGRGLQLLFYSVGIGQISSEVPQNLSASRPQDRQFILSSKKLLLSDSGFYLCALLGEETQYFGPGTRLLVL.

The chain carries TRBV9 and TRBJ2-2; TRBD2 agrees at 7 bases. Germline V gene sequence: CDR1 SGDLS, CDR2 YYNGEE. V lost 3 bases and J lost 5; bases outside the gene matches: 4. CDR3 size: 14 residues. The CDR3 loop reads CASSARTRTGELFF. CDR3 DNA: TGTGCCAGCAGCGCTCGGACTAGGACCGGGGAGCTGTTTTTT.

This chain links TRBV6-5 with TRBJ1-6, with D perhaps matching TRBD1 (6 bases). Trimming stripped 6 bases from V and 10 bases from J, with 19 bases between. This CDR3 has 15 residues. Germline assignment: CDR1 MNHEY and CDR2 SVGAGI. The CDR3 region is CASSKLVNRDSPLHF. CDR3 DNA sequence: TGTGCCAGCAGCAAACTCGTTAACAGGGACTCACCCCTCCACTTT.

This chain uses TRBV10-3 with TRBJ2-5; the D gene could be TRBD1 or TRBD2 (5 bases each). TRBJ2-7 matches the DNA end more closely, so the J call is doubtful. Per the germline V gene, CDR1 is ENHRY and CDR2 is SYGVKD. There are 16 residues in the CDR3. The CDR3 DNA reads TGTGCCATCAGTGGCCCGGACGGGGACCTAGGGTACGAGCAGTACTTC. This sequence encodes CAISGPDGDLGYEQYF.

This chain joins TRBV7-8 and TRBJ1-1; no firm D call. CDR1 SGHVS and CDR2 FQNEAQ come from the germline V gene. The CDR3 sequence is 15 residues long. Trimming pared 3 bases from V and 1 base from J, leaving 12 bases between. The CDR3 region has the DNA TGTGCCAGCAGCTTCGCAGGACCGAGGAACACTGAAGCTTTCTTT. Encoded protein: CASSFAGPRNTEAFF.

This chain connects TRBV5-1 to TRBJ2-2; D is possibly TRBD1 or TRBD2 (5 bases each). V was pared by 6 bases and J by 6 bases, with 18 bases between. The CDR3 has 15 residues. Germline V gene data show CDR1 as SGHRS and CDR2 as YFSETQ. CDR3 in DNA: TGCGCCAGCACCCTGAGGGTGGTGGGGCCCGGGGAGCTGTTTTTT. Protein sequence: CASTLRVVGPGELFF.

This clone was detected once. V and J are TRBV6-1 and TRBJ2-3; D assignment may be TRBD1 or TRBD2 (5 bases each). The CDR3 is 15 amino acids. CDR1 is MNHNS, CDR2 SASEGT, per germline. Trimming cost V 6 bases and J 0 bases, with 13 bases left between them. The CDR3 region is CASSRELTSTDTQYF. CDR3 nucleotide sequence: TGTGCCAGCAGCAGGGAGCTAACTAGCACAGATACGCAGTATTTT.

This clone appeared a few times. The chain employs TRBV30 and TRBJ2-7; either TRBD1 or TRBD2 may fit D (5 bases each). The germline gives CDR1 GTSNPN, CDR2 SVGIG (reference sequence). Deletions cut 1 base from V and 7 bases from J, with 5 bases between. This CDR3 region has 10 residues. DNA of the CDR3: TGTGCCTGGAGTGGGGGGGAGCAGTACTTC. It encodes CAWSGGEQYF.

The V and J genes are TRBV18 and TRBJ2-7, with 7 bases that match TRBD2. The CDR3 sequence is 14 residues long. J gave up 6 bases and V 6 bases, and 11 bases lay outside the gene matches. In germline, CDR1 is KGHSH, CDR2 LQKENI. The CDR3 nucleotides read TGTGCCAGCTCCCAGACTAGCTCCTCCGGCGAGCAGTACTTC. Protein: CASSQTSSSGEQYF.

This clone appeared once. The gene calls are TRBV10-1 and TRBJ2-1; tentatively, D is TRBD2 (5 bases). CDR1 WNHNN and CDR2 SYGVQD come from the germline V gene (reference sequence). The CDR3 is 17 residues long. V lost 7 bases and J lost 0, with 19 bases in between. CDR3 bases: TGCGCCAGCAAGACGGGAAGCTCTCCCTGCTCCTACAATGAGCAGTTCTTC. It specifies CASKTGSSPCSYNEQFF.

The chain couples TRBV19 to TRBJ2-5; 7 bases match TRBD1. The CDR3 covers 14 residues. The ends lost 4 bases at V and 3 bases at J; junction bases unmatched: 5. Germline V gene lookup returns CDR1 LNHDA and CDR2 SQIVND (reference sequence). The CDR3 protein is CASSTYQGEETQYF. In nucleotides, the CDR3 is TGTGCCAGTAGTACCTACCAGGGGGAAGAGACCCAGTACTTC.

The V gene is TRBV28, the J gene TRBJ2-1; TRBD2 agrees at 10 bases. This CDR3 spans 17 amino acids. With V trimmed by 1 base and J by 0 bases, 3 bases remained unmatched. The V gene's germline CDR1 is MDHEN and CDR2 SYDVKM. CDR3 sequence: CASSLFSSGSSYNEQFF. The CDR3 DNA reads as TGTGCCAGCAGTTTATTCTCTAGCGGGAGCTCCTACAATGAGCAGTTCTTC. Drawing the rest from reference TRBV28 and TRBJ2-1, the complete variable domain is DVKVTQSSRYLVKRTGEKVFLECVQDMDHENMFWYRQDPGLGLRLIYFSYDVKMKEKGDIPEGYSVSREKKERFSLILESASTNQTSMYLCASSLFSSGSSYNEQFFGPGTRLTVL.

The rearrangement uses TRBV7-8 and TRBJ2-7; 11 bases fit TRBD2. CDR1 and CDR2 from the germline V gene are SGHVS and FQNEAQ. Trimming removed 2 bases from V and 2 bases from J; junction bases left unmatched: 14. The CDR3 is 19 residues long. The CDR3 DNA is TGTGCCAGCAGCTTAAGTCGTGGGAGACTAGCGGGACGAACCTACGAGCAGTACTTC. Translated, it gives CASSLSRGRLAGRTYEQYF.

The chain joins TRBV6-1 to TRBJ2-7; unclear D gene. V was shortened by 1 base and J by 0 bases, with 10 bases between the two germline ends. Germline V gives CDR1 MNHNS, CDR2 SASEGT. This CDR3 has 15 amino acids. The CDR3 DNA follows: TGTGCCAGCAGTGAAGGAGGTCTAAGCTCCTACGAGCAGTACTTC. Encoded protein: CASSEGGLSSYEQYF.

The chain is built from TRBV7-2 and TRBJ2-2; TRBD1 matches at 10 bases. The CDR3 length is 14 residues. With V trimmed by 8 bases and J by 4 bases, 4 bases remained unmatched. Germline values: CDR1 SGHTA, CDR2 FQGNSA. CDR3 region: CASQGTGVTGELFF. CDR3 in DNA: TGTGCCAGCCAGGGGACAGGGGTCACCGGGGAGCTGTTTTTT.